A single sample gave rise to the 17 T cell receptor beta chains below, sequenced in a study of blood T cells in healthy people across ages. Through a sample-barcoded 5' primer and a J-beta primer mix, a second PCR was run for about 6 to 12 cycles. TCRdb analysed the 5' RACE reads with MiXCR anew, one entry per CDR3 protein. Of 1.2 million to 1.5 million distinct CDR3 sequences listed, roughly 59% were seen once; the top ten hold about 6.3%. Sequenced: blood. Receptors originate from a man aged 18 to 30 in good health.

The J gene is TRBJ1-5, the V gene TRBV6-5, with unresolved D. V lost 2 bases, J lost 0 bases, and 8 bases lay in between. Germline CDR1 and CDR2: MNHEY and SVGAGI. The CDR3 has 15 residues. CDR3 sequence (DNA): TGTGCCAGCAGTTACCTTGGGGATAGCAATCAGCCCCAGCATTTT. This gives the protein CASSYLGDSNQPQHF.

The CDR3, as DNA: TGCGGGGGACGGGGCGGGAGAGGGAATGAGCAGTTCTTC. This codes for CGGRGGRGNEQFF. The V and J genes are TRBV20-1 and TRBJ2-1; 7 positions match TRBD2. CDR1 DFQATT and CDR2 SNEGSKA come from the germline V gene (reference sequence). The CDR3 runs 13 residues.

CDR3 coding DNA: TGTGCTAGTGGTTCCCCCCGGGGACAGAAGTACTTC. Amino acids: CASGSPRGQKYF. V gene TRBV12-5 combines with J gene TRBJ2-5; 7 nucleotides align to TRBD1. The CDR3 runs 12 residues. J was trimmed by 12 bases and V by 4 bases; bases with no gene match: 8. From germline, CDR1 is LGHNT and CDR2 FRNRAP.

This clonotype was detected a few times. The chain employs TRBV6-6 and TRBJ2-5; weak D call: TRBD1 (6 bases). In germline, CDR1 is MNHNY, CDR2 SVGAGI (reference sequence). This CDR3 spans 16 amino acids. With 5 bases removed from V and 3 bases from J, the gap between germline ends came to 19 bases. DNA of the CDR3: TGTGCCAGCAGTCTAGACTATCGACAGGAAGAAGAGACCCAGTACTTC. Its translation is CASSLDYRQEEETQYF.

This clonotype was seen more than once but under ten times. The V and J genes are TRBV6-2 or TRBV6-3 and TRBJ2-1; D is uncertain. The CDR3 extends over 13 amino acids. Germline V gene sequence: CDR1 MNHEY, CDR2 SVGEGT. The V end was cut by 2 bases, the J end by 4 bases, with 6 bases between. The CDR3 region is CASSYTLYNEQFF. The CDR3 nucleotides are TGTGCCAGCAGTTACACCCTTTACAATGAGCAGTTCTTC.

The chain couples TRBV11-2 to TRBJ2-6; D gene unclear. The CDR3 is 15 residues long. Germline CDR1 reads SGHAT; CDR2 reads FQNNGV. V was trimmed by 6 bases and J by 0 bases, leaving 9 bases between them. CDR3 protein: CASRLMSSGANVLTF. In DNA form, the CDR3 reads TGTGCCAGCAGGTTAATGAGCTCTGGGGCCAACGTCCTGACTTTC. Using reference TRBV11-2 and TRBJ2-6 for the parts outside the CDR3, the full variable domain is EAGVAQSPRYKIIEKRQSVAFWCNPISGHATLYWYQQILGQGPKLLIQFQNNGVVDDSQLPKDRFSAERLKGVDSTLKIQPAKLEDSAVYLCASRLMSSGANVLTFGAGSRLTVL.

The genes are TRBV12-3 or TRBV12-4 and TRBJ2-7; 7 bases are shared with TRBD1. Germline trimming cut 5 bases from V and 6 bases from J; bases unmatched to any gene: 7. The length of the CDR3 is 13 residues. For the CDR3, the DNA is TGTGCCAGCAGTCCCGGGGACAGACGCGAGCAGTACTTC. Translating gives CASSPGDRREQYF.

J is TRBJ2-7 and V is TRBV4-1, with 12 bases aligning to TRBD2. Germline V gene sequence: CDR1 MGHRA, CDR2 YSYEKL. The CDR3 covers 16 residues. V shed 0 bases and J 10 bases; nucleotides not matched to a gene: 10. The CDR3, as DNA: TGCGCCAGCAGCCAAGAAGGACCTAGCGGGGGGGGAACCCAGTACTTC. Translating gives CASSQEGPSGGGTQYF.

This clonotype came up a few times. The CDR3: CASSWKTSGNTDTQYF. DNA of the CDR3: TGCGCCAGCAGCTGGAAAACTAGCGGGAACACAGATACGCAGTATTTT. The rearrangement uses TRBV5-1 and TRBJ2-3; the match to TRBD2 covers 10 bases. The germline gives CDR1 SGHRS, CDR2 YFSETQ. V was clipped by 3 bases and J by 2 bases; unmatched bases: 6. This CDR3 is built from 16 residues.

The CDR3 sequence: CASSQERQGGSYEQYF. The DNA of the CDR3 is TGCGCCAGCAGCCAAGAGCGACAGGGGGGTTCCTACGAGCAGTACTTC. V gene TRBV4-1 combines with J gene TRBJ2-7; 9 bases are a match to TRBD1. This CDR3 is 16 amino acids long. V gave up 0 bases and J gave up 1 base; unmatched junction bases: 4. Germline CDR1 is MGHRA and CDR2 is YSYEKL.

The chain combines TRBV2 with TRBJ1-4; D perhaps matches TRBD1 (6 bases). Between the trimmed V and J ends, which lost 2 bases and 4 bases, there was a span of 14 bases. The CDR3 spans 16 residues. Germline V lookup: CDR1 SNHLY, CDR2 FYNNEI. The CDR3 spells CASSEIWTVINEKLFF. The CDR3 bases are TGTGCCAGCAGTGAAATTTGGACAGTCATTAATGAAAAACTGTTTTTT. The full variable domain, with the rest looked up from reference TRBV2 and TRBJ1-4, is EPEVTQTPSHQVTQMGQEVILRCVPISNHLYFYWYRQILGQKVEFLVSFYNNEISEKSEIFDDQFSVERPDGSNFTLKIRSTKLEDSAMYFCASSEIWTVINEKLFFGSGTQLSVL.

This clonotype was seen a single time. This rearrangement joins TRBV4-1 to TRBJ2-7, with D unclear. Trimming left V 3 bases short and J 6 bases short, with 18 bases between. The CDR3 is 15 residues long. The germline V gene has CDR1 MGHRA and CDR2 YSYEKL. As DNA, the CDR3 is TGCGCCAGCAGCCACCACACCATAGGAACTGGCGAGCAGTACTTC. Translated: CASSHHTIGTGEQYF.

The chain combines TRBV4-3 with TRBJ2-7; 12 bases agree with TRBD2. CDR1 is LGHNA and CDR2 is YSLEER in the germline V gene. This CDR3 is built from 15 residues. Trimming at V came to 0 bases and at J to 5 bases, leaving 2 bases not matched to a gene. The CDR3 region is CASSQEGLAGNEQYF. The CDR3 region has the DNA TGCGCCAGCAGCCAAGAGGGACTAGCGGGCAACGAGCAGTACTTC.

This sequence joins TRBV6-5 and TRBJ2-4; a possible D gene is TRBD2 (6 bases). V shed 6 bases and J shed 1 base, with 13 bases lying between them. The CDR3 sequence is 15 residues long. Germline assignment: CDR1 MNHEY and CDR2 SVGAGI. The CDR3 sequence is CASRMAGRAKNIQYF. The CDR3 DNA sequence: TGTGCCAGCAGAATGGCGGGAAGGGCCAAAAACATTCAGTACTTC.

The chain joins TRBV5-6 to TRBJ2-4, with D possibly TRBD1 on 6 matching bases. The DNA end lines up better with TRBJ2-5; the J call may be wrong. The germline V gene encodes CDR1 SGHDT and CDR2 YYEEEE. The CDR3 has 17 residues. Written as DNA, the CDR3 is TGTGCCAGCAGCTTGAGTTTGGACAGTGATACCCAAGAGACCCAGTACTTC. Translated, it gives CASSLSLDSDTQETQYF.

The chain couples TRBV27 to TRBJ2-5; TRBD1 aligns across 7 bases. Germline assignment: CDR1 MNHEY and CDR2 SMNVEV (reference sequence). The CDR3 contains 15 residues. Trimming at V came to 5 bases and at J to 5 bases, leaving 11 bases not matched to a gene. CDR3 in amino acids: CASSLHNNRGETQYF. Here the CDR3 DNA reads TGTGCCAGCAGTCTTCACAACAACAGGGGTGAGACCCAGTACTTC.

The J gene is TRBJ2-5, the V gene TRBV5-1, with unresolved D. The CDR3 is 13 amino acids. The germline V gene encodes CDR1 SGHRS and CDR2 YFSETQ. V was shortened by 3 bases and J by 7 bases, with 13 bases between the two germline ends. The CDR3 reads CASSWPVSGTQYF. The CDR3 DNA follows: TGCGCCAGCAGCTGGCCAGTCTCAGGGACCCAGTACTTC.